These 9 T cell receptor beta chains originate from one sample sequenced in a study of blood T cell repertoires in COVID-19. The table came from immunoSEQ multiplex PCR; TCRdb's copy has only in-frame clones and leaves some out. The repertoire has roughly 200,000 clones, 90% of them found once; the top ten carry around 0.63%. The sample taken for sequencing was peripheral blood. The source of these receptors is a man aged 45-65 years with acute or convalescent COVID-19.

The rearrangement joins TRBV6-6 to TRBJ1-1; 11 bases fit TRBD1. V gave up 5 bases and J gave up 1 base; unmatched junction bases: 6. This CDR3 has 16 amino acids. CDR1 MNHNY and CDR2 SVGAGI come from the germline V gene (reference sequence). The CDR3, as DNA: TGTGCCAGCAGTATGGGGACAGGGGGGAGGAACACTGAAGCTTTCTTT. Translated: CASSMGTGGRNTEAFF.

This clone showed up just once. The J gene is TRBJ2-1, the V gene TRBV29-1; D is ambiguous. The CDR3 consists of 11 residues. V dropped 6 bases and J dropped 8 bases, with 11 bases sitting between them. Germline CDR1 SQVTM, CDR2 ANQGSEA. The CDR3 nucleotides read TGCAGCGTCCCTAGTGTCCATGAGCAGTTCTTC. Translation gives CSVPSVHEQFF.

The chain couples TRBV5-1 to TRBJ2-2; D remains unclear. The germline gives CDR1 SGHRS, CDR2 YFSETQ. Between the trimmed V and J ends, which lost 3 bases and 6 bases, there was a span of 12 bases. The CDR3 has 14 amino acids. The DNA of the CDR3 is TGCGCCAGCAGCTCGCTATACAGTGCCGGGGAGCTGTTTTTT. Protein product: CASSSLYSAGELFF.

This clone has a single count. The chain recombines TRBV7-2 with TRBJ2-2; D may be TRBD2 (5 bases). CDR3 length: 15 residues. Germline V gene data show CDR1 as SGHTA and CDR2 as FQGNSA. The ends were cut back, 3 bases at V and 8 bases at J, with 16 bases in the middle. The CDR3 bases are TGTGCCAGCAGCTTCCTCGGACTCTCAGCGGGGGAGCTGTTTTTT. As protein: CASSFLGLSAGELFF.

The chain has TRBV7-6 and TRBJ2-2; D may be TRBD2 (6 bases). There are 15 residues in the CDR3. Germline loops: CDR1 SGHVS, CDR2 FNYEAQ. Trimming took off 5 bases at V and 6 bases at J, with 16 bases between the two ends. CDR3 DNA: TGTGCCAGCAGCCCAAAGGCCGGGAGTGCCGGGGAGCTGTTTTTT. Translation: CASSPKAGSAGELFF.

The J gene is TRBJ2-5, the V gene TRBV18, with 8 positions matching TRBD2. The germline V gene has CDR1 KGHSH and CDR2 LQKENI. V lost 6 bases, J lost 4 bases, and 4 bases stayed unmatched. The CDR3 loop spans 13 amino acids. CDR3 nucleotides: TGTGCCAGCTCGTCCGGGAGGGGAGAGACCCAGTACTTC. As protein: CASSSGRGETQYF. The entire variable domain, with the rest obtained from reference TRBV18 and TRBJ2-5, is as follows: NAGVMQNPRHLVRRRGQEARLRCSPMKGHSHVYWYRQLPEEGLKFMVYLQKENIIDESGMPKERFSAEFPKEGPSILRIQQVVRGDSAAYFCASSSGRGETQYFGPGTRLLVL.

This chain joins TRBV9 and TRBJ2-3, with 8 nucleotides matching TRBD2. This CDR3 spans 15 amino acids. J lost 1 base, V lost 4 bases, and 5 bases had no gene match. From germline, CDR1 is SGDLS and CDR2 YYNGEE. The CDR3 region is CASSRGGPGTDTQYF. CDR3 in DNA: TGTGCCAGCAGCCGGGGGGGGCCTGGCACAGATACGCAGTATTTT. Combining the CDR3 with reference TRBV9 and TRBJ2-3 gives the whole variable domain DSGVTQTPKHLITATGQRVTLRCSPRSGDLSVYWYQQSLDQGLQFLIQYYNGEERAKGNILERFSAQQFPDLHSELNLSSLELGDSALYFCASSRGGPGTDTQYFGPGTRLTVL.

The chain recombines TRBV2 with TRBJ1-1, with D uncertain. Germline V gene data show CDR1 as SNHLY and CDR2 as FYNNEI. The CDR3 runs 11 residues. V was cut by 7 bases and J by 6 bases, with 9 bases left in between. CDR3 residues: CASKVAAEAFF. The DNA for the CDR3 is TGTGCCAGCAAGGTCGCGGCTGAAGCTTTCTTT.

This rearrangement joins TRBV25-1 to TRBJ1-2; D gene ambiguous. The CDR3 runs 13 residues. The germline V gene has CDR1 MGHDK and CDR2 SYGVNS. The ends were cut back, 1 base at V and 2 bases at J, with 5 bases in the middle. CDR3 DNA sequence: TGTGCCAGCAGTGAATTGGAGAACTATGGCTACACCTTC. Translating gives CASSELENYGYTF.